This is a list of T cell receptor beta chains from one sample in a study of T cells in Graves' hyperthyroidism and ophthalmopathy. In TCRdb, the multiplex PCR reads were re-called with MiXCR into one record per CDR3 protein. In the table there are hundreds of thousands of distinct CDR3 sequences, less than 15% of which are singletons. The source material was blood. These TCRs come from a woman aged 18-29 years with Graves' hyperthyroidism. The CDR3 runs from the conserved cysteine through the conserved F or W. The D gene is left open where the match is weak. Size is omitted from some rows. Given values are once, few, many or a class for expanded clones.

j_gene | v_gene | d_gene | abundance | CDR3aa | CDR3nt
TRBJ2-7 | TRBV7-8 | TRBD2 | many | CASGGRGYEQYF | TGTGCCTCCGGAGGGCGGGGGTACGAGCAGTACTTC
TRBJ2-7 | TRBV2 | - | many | CASSERGPFGDEQYF | TGTGCCAGCAGTGAACGTGGACCCTTCGGGGACGAGCAGTACTTC
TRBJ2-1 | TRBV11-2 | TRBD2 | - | CASSPLTGGGNEQFF | TGTGCCAGCAGCCCCCTAACGGGGGGGGGCAATGAGCAGTTCTTC
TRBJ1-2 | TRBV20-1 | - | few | CSARGMGGGYTF | TGCAGTGCTAGAGGGATGGGGGGCGGCTACACCTTC
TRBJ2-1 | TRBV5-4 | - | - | CASSPGLAFEGNEQFF | TGTGCCAGCAGCCCCGGACTGGCCTTTGAAGGGAATGAGCAGTTCTTC
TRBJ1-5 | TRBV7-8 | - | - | CASSPEWGANQPQHF | TGTGCCAGCAGTCCCGAATGGGGGGCCAATCAGCCCCAGCATTTT
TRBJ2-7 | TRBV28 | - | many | CASSQPYEQYF | TGTGCCAGCAGCCAGCCCTACGAGCAGTACTTC
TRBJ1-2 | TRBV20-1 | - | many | CSASRDGGGYTF | TGCAGTGCTAGCCGGGACGGAGGAGGCTACACCTTC
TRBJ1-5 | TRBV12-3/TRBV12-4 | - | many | CASSLGRGGYNQPQHF | TGTGCCAGCAGTTTAGGGCGGGGAGGTTACAATCAGCCCCAGCATTTT
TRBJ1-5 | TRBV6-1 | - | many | CASRETGSNQPQHF | TGTGCCAGCAGGGAGACAGGAAGCAATCAGCCCCAGCATTTT
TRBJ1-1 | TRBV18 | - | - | CASSPQAGGVNTEAFF | TGTGCCAGCTCTCCCCAAGCGGGAGGGGTTAACACTGAAGCTTTCTTT
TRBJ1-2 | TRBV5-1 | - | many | CASSSDGGGRNYGYTF | TGCGCCAGCAGCTCCGATGGTGGCGGAAGGAACTATGGCTACACCTTC
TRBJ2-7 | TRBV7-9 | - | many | CASSPQSGIYEQYF | TGTGCCAGCAGCCCACAGTCGGGGATCTACGAGCAGTACTTC
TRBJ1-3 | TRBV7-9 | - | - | CASSFEAHYSGNTIYF | TGTGCCAGCAGCTTTGAGGCTCATTACTCTGGAAACACCATATATTTT
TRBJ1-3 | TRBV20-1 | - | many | CSSTVGSGNTIYF | TGCAGTAGCACGGTGGGGTCTGGAAACACCATATATTTT
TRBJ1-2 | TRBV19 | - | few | CASTSNRGAYYGYTF | TGTGCCAGTACCTCGAACCGGGGGGCTTACTATGGCTACACCTTC
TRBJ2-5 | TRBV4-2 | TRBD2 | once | CASSQIPGLPVSETQYF | TGTGCCAGCAGCCAGATTCCGGGACTACCTGTTTCGGAGACCCAGTACTTC
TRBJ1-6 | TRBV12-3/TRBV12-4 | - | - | CASSDPGYNSPLHF | TGTGCCAGCAGTGACCCGGGGTATAATTCACCCCTCCACTTT
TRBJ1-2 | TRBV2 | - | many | CASQGLGYTF | TGTGCCAGCCAGGGACTTGGCTACACCTTC
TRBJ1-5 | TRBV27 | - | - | CASSLWAGTHQPQHF | TGTGCCAGCAGTTTATGGGCAGGGACCCATCAGCCCCAGCATTTT
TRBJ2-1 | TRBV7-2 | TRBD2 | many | CASSTRTSGSSYEQFF | TGTGCCAGCAGCACACGGACTAGCGGGAGTTCGTATGAGCAGTTCTTC
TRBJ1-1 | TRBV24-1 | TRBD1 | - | CATSDFGTGDRVCMNTEAFF | TGTGCCACCAGTGATTTTGGGACAGGTGATCGAGTTTGCATGAACACTGAAGCTTTCTTT
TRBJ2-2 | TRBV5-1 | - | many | CASSLSVQGHTGELFF | TGCGCCAGCAGCTTATCCGTGCAGGGGCACACCGGGGAGCTGTTTTTT
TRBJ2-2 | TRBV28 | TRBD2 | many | CASSLVAGAGELFF | TGTGCCAGCAGTTTAGTTGCGGGGGCCGGGGAGCTGTTTTTT